Here is one T cell receptor (beta chain) with its context. Participant age was roughly 18 to 90 years, and participants resided in 20 to 30 US areas. This specimen belongs to a study of blood T cell repertoires in COVID-19. Data came from immunoSEQ multiplex PCR; TCRdb stores just in-frame clones and leaves some out. This table has about 170,000 clones, 79% appearing once. The CDR3 is 15 residues long. Germline CDR1 reads LGHDT; CDR2 reads YNNKEL (reference sequence). The V segment lost 0 bases and the J segment 4 bases; nucleotides outside the gene matches: 5. This sequence was found in a woman in her 70s in a cohort exposed to, infected with or recovered from COVID-19 (not recorded which). The sequenced sample consisted of PBMCs or T cells enriched from blood (not recorded which). The chain has TRBV3-1 (or the pseudogene TRBV3-2) and TRBJ2-5, with 7 bases matching TRBD2. CDR3 nucleotide sequence: TGTGCCAGCAGCCAAGATGGGGGGGGGAGAGAGACCCAGTACTTC. As protein: CASSQDGGGRETQYF.